Listed below are T cell receptor beta chains from one sample, sequenced in a study of blood T cell repertoires in COVID-19. Assay: immunoSEQ multiplex PCR; the TCRdb copy retains only in-frame clones and omits some. In the table there are around 280,000 clones, roughly 86% of which are singletons. Sequenced: peripheral blood. These TCRs come from a man aged 65 to 79 with acute or convalescent COVID-19. The CDR3 runs from the conserved cysteine through the conserved F or W. The D gene is left open where the match is weak. For some rows the clone size is stated as once, few or many, or as a class when expanded; others skip it.

V gene	clone size	J gene	D gene	CDR3 DNA	CDR3 protein
TRBV4-3	-	TRBJ1-4	TRBD1	TGCGCCAGCCGCGACAGGGGAGGCGAAAAACTGTTTTTT	CASRDRGGEKLFF
TRBV27	-	TRBJ2-6	TRBD1	TGTGCCAGCAGTGCCGACAGGGGCTCTGGGGCCAACGTCCTGACTTTC	CASSADRGSGANVLTF
TRBV6-6	-	TRBJ2-5	-	TGTGCCAGCAGGAACTATAAGGTCGGGGAGACCCAGTACTTC	CASRNYKVGETQYF
TRBV18	-	TRBJ1-1	-	TGTGCCAGCTCACCAACAGGGACCTTGAACACTGAAGCTTTCTTT	CASSPTGTLNTEAFF
TRBV5-1	-	TRBJ2-5	TRBD1	TGCGCCAGCAGCTTGGCCCAGGGGGCCCCCGCGCGAGAGACCCAGTACTTC	CASSLAQGAPARETQYF
TRBV7-9	-	TRBJ1-2	-	TGTGCCAGCAGCTTGTGGCCCGCTAACTATGGCTACACCTTC	CASSLWPANYGYTF
TRBV6-2/TRBV6-3	-	TRBJ2-7	-	TGTGCCAGCAGTGGAGCCTACGAGCAGTACTTC	CASSGAYEQYF
TRBV6-5	-	TRBJ1-4	-	TGTGCCAGCAGTAACAGGGACCATAATGAAAAACTGTTTTTT	CASSNRDHNEKLFF
TRBV10-3	-	TRBJ2-5	TRBD2	TGTGCCACTCGGCTAGCGGTCCAAGAGACCCAGTACTTC	CATRLAVQETQYF
TRBV2	-	TRBJ1-1	-	TGTGCCAGCAGTGAAACAGCCATGAACACTGAAGCTTTCTTT	CASSETAMNTEAFF
TRBV7-2	-	TRBJ1-2	-	TGTGCCAGCAGCTTAGGAATTGCGGCCGGAATATATAACTATGGCTACACCTTC	CASSLGIAAGIYNYGYTF
TRBV13	-	TRBJ2-1	-	TGTGCCAGCAGCTTAGACAGGGGGGGCAATGAGCAGTTCTTC	CASSLDRGGNEQFF
TRBV4-1	-	TRBJ1-5	TRBD1	TGCGCCAGCAGCCAAACTACAGGGGGCAGAGGCAATCAGCCCCAGCATTTT	CASSQTTGGRGNQPQHF
TRBV27	-	TRBJ2-3	TRBD2	TGTGCCAGCAGTTTTTTGTCTAGCGGGAGAGGAGATACGCAGTATTTT	CASSFLSSGRGDTQYF
TRBV7-9	-	TRBJ2-5	-	TGTGCCAGCAGCTCTACTGTAGAGACCCAGTACTTC	CASSSTVETQYF
TRBV4-2	-	TRBJ2-5	TRBD1	TGTGCCAGCAGCCTCCCATGGGACAGGGAAGAGACCCAGTACTTC	CASSLPWDREETQYF
TRBV29-1	-	TRBJ1-1	TRBD1	TGCAGCGTCAGGACAGGACTGAACACTGAAGCTTTCTTT	CSVRTGLNTEAFF
TRBV28	once	TRBJ1-5	TRBD1	TGTGCCAGCAGTTCATGGGACAGGGAAGTTCAGCCCCAGCATTTT	CASSSWDREVQPQHF
TRBV7-9	-	TRBJ2-3	-	TGTGCCAGCAGCTTAGCCCAGGGTTCAGATACGCAGTATTTT	CASSLAQGSDTQYF
TRBV7-2	-	TRBJ1-1	-	TGTGCCAGCAGCTTAGTAGGGCGGAGGACTGAAGCTTTCTTT	CASSLVGRRTEAFF
TRBV3-1/TRBV3-2	once	TRBJ1-6	-	TGTGCCGACCTAGGGGGACCGAGGGCTTCACCCCTCCACTTT	CADLGGPRASPLHF
TRBV6-2/TRBV6-3	-	TRBJ2-1	TRBD2	TGTGCCAGCAGTTGGGGCCTAGCGGGAGGTTACAATGAGCAGTTCTTC	CASSWGLAGGYNEQFF
TRBV9	-	TRBJ2-3	TRBD2	TGTGCCAGCAGCGCCCTAGCGGGGGCGGCTAGCATCCGAGATACGCAGTATTTT	CASSALAGAASIRDTQYF
TRBV2	-	TRBJ1-5	-	TGTGCCAGCAGCCCAAGGGGACATAACAATCAGCCCCAGCATTTT	CASSPRGHNNQPQHF
TRBV19	-	TRBJ2-1	TRBD2	TGTGCCAGTACCGAAGCGGGACGTCGGGTTGATGAGCAGTTCTTC	CASTEAGRRVDEQFF
TRBV12-3/TRBV12-4	-	TRBJ2-2	-	TGTGCCAGCAGACGAGACTACACCGGGGAGCTGTTTTTT	CASRRDYTGELFF
TRBV2	-	TRBJ1-6	-	TGTGCCAGCAGTGAAGTATCACCCCTCCACTTT	CASSEVSPLHF
TRBV19	-	TRBJ1-1	-	TGTGCCAGTAGTGGGTACAGGGTTATGAACACTGAAGCTTTCTTT	CASSGYRVMNTEAFF
TRBV19	-	TRBJ2-2	-	TGTGCCAGTAGTATCGCGGGGACCACCGGGGAGCTGTTTTTT	CASSIAGTTGELFF
TRBV27	-	TRBJ2-7	-	TGTGCCAGCAGTTTGGCGGGTCCAGCCTACGAGCAGTACTTC	CASSLAGPAYEQYF
TRBV6-2/TRBV6-3	-	TRBJ2-1	TRBD1	TGTGCCAGCAGTACCGGACAGGGCTTCTACAATGAGCAGTTCTTC	CASSTGQGFYNEQFF
TRBV5-1	-	TRBJ1-2	-	TGCGCCAGCAGCTTCGAGGGCTACACCTTC	CASSFEGYTF
TRBV7-2	-	TRBJ2-7	TRBD2	TGTGCCAGCAGCTCCGCTAGCGGGGGGCGGACCTACGAGCAGTACTTC	CASSSASGGRTYEQYF
TRBV30	once	TRBJ1-4	TRBD1	TGTGCCTGGAGTCTTAAGGGGGCCGGGGAAAAACTGTTTTTT	CAWSLKGAGEKLFF
TRBV5-1	-	TRBJ1-2	TRBD1	TGCGCCAGCAGCCTAACGACAGGGGGCGTGAATGGCTACACCTTC	CASSLTTGGVNGYTF
TRBV28	-	TRBJ2-7	-	TGTGCCAGCAGTTTCACGCGGGACAGCTACGAGCAGTACTTC	CASSFTRDSYEQYF
TRBV7-2	few	TRBJ2-7	-	TGTGCCAGCAGCCCCCAGGCCCGGTACGAGCAGTACTTC	CASSPQARYEQYF
TRBV29-1	-	TRBJ1-2	-	TGCAGCGTTGGGGCAGGGAAGTATGGCTACACCTTC	CSVGAGKYGYTF